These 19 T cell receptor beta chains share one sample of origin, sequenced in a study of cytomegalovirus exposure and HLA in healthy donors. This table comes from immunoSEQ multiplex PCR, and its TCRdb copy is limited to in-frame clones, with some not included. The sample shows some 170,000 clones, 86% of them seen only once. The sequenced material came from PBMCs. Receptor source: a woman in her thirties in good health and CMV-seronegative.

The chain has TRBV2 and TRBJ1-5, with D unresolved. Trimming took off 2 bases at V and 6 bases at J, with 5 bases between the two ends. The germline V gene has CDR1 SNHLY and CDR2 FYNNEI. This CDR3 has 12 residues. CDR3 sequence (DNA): TGTGCCAGCAGTGAAAAGCGTCAGCCCCAGCATTTT. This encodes CASSEKRQPQHF.

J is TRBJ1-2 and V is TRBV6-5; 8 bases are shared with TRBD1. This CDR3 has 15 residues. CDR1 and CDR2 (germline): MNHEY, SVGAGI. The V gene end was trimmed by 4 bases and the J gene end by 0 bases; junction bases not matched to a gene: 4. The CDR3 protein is CASSSRDRSNYGYTF. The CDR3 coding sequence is TGTGCCAGCAGTTCCCGGGACAGGTCTAACTATGGCTACACCTTC.

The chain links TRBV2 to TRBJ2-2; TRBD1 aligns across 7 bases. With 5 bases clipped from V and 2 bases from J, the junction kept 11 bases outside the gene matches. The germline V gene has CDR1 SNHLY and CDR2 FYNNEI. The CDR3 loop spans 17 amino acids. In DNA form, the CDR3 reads TGTGCCAGCAGTTTACCATCAGACAGGGTCAACACCGGGGAGCTGTTTTTT. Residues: CASSLPSDRVNTGELFF.

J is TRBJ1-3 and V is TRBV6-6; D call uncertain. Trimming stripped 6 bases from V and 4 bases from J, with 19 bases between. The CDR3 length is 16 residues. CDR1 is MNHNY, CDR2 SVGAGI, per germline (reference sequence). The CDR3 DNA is TGTGCCAGCAGCCGTCCCTCGCCCCGCCAAGGAAACACCATATATTTT. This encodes CASSRPSPRQGNTIYF.

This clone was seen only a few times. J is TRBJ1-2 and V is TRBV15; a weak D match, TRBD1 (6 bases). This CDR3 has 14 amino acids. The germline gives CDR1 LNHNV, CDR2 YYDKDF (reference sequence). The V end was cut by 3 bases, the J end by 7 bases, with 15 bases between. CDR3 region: CATSSSDRTTGYTF. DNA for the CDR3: TGTGCCACCAGCAGCAGTGACAGGACGACTGGCTACACCTTC. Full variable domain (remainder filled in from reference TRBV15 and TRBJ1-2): DAMVIQNPRYQVTQFGKPVTLSCSQTLNHNVMYWYQQKSSQAPKLLFHYYDKDFNNEADTPDNFQSRRPNTSFCFLDIRSPGLGDTAMYLCATSSSDRTTGYTFGSGTRLTVV.

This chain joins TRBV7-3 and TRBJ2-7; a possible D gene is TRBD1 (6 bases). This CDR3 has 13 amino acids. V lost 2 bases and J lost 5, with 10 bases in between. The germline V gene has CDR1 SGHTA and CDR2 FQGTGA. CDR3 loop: CASSLVPGDEQYF. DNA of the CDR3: TGTGCCAGCAGCTTAGTCCCAGGGGACGAGCAGTACTTC.

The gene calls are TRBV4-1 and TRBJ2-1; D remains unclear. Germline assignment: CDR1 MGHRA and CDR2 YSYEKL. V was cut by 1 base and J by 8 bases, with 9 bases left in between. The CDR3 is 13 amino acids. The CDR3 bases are TGCGCCAGCAGCCAAGTTATCTGGGATGAGCAGTTCTTC. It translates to CASSQVIWDEQFF.

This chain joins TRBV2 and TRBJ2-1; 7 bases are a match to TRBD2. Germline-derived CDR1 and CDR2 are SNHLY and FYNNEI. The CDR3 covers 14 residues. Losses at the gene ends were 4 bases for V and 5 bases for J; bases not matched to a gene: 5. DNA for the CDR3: TGTGCCAGCAGTGGGGAGGGAGTGAACAATGAGCAGTTCTTC. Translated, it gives CASSGEGVNNEQFF.

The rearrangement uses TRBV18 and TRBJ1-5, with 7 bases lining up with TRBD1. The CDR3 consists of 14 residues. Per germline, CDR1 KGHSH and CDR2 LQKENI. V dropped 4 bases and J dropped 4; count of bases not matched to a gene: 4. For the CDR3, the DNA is TGTGCCAGCTCACGGGACAGCGCAAATCAGCCCCAGCATTTT. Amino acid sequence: CASSRDSANQPQHF.

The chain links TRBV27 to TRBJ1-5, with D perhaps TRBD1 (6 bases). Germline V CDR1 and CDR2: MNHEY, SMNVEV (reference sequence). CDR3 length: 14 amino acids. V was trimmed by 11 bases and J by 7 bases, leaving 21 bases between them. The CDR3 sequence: CASRGGSEGQPQHF. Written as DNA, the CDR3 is TGTGCCTCCCGGGGGGGCTCCGAGGGGCAGCCCCAGCATTTT.

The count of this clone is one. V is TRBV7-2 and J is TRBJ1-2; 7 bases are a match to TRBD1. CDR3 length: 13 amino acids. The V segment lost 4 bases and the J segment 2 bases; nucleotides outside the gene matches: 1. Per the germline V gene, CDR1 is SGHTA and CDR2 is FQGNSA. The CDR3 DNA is TGTGCCAGCAGCTACAGGGGAAACTATGGCTACACCTTC. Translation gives CASSYRGNYGYTF.

The CDR3 spells CASRRAGDPYEQYF. The CDR3 bases are TGTGCCAGCAGGAGGGCTGGGGACCCCTACGAGCAGTACTTC. This rearrangement joins TRBV6-1 to TRBJ2-7; D is tentatively TRBD1 or TRBD2 (5 bases each). V lost 6 bases and J lost 2, with 14 bases in between. CDR3 size: 14 residues. CDR1 MNHNS and CDR2 SASEGT come from the germline V gene.

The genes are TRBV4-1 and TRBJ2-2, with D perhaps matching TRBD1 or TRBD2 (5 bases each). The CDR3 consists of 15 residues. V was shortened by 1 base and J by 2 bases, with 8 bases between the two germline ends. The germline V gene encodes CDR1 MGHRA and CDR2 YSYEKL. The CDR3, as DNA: TGCGCCAGCAGCCAAGGAGGGGTAAACACCGGGGAGCTGTTTTTT. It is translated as CASSQGGVNTGELFF.

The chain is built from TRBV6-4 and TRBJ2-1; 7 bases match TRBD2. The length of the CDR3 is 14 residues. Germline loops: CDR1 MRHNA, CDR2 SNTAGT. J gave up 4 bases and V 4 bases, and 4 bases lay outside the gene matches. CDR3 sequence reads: CASSAGEGYNEQFF. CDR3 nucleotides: TGTGCCAGCAGTGCCGGGGAGGGATACAATGAGCAGTTCTTC.

CDR3 in DNA: TGCGCCAGCAGCCCTCGGGTTCGTGGGACTGAAGCTTTCTTT. It specifies CASSPRVRGTEAFF. The chain has TRBV4-3 and TRBJ1-1; unclear D gene. The germline V and J ends were trimmed by 4 bases and 5 bases, with 14 bases remaining between them. CDR3 size: 14 residues. Germline V CDR1 and CDR2: LGHNA, YSLEER.

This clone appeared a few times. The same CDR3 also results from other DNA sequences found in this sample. CDR3 in amino acids: CASSPGGGRSYNEQFF. Here the CDR3 DNA reads TGTGCCAGCAGCCCGGGCGGAGGGAGGTCCTACAATGAGCAGTTCTTC. The chain uses TRBV9 and TRBJ2-1, with D perhaps matching TRBD2 (6 bases). With 4 bases removed from V and 1 base from J, the gap between germline ends came to 15 bases. Germline V lookup: CDR1 SGDLS, CDR2 YYNGEE. The CDR3 totals 16 residues.

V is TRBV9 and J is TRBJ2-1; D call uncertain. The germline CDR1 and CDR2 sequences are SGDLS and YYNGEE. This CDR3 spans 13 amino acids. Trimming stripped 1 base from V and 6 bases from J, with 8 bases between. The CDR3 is CASSVSSSNEQFF. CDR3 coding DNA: TGTGCCAGCAGCGTATCAAGCTCCAATGAGCAGTTCTTC. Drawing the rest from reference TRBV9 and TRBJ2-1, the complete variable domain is DSGVTQTPKHLITATGQRVTLRCSPRSGDLSVYWYQQSLDQGLQFLIQYYNGEERAKGNILERFSAQQFPDLHSELNLSSLELGDSALYFCASSVSSSNEQFFGPGTRLTVL.

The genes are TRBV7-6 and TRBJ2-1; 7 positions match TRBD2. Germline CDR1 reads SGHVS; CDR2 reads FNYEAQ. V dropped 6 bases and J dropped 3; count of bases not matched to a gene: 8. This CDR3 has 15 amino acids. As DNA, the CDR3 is TGTGCCAGCAGTTCGGTGGGGGGGGGCTACAATGAGCAGTTCTTC. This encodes CASSSVGGGYNEQFF.

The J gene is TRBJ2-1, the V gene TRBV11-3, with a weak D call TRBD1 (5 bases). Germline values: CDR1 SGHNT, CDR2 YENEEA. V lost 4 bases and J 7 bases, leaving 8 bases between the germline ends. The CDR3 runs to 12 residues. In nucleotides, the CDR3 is TGTGCCAGCAGCTCGACAGTGAATGAGCAGTTCTTC. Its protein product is CASSSTVNEQFF.